This T cell receptor beta chain appears in the sequencing data of a study of cytomegalovirus exposure and HLA in healthy donors (dated by TCRdb to 2016 to 2017). About the full investigation: An earlier analysis of approximately 640 of the donors reported 250 to 350 Gb of sequence data and 117 million unique TCR beta sequences from around 200 million T cells. Alongside the repertoire data, information on donor age, sex, ethnicity and CMV serostatus was compiled. Across 398 genotyped donors of the cohort, an average of 235,054 unique TCR beta nucleotide sequences per donor were sequenced, and around 20% of those sequences were non-productive. Typing coverage differed by locus: A, B, C, DRB1 and DQB1 were typed in about 629-630 donors, DQA1 in about 500, DPA1 in around 600, and DPB1 in just under 480. Every discovery cohort repertoire had been produced on one sequencing platform. An early release that covered roughly 600 HLA-typed donors contained approximately 300 gigabases of sequencing data and tens of millions of unique TCR sequences. In a later analysis, previously published TCR beta repertoires from some 640 donors were re-analyzed and high-resolution HLA genotyping was added so that TCR occurrence patterns could be studied. The aim of the study was to test whether cataloging public T cell receptors could identify signatures of past pathogen exposure. The study used immunosequencing to profile the T cell repertoires of approximately 650 subjects and linked those repertoires to cytomegalovirus serostatus. Of the 398 genotyped donors, approximately 83% fell in the genetic ancestry cluster associated with self-reported Caucasian donors. Genome-wide SNP genotypes for about 55% of the 666 donors were used in a later genetic analysis, which treated that subset as a discovery cohort. Rather than drawing on any new phenotypic data, the later analysis identified candidate immune exposures from TCR beta sequences and the way those sequences occurred across donors. A separate validation cohort of roughly 110 different subjects was used in addition to the 666-subject first cohort. Both class I and class II loci were covered by HLA typing, at four-digit resolution. To decide whether each TCR beta V gene segment behaved as functional or pseudogenic, an earlier analysis of approximately 620 of the donors relied on high-throughput TCR beta sequencing. About 5 DR-DQ haplotypes were handled as single units for association and clustering, since linkage in the cohort was strong. High-throughput TCR immunosequencing, statistical association of individual TCRs with disease status, and machine learning were combined to predict cytomegalovirus infection status.

Points on this clone: The clone's antigen remains unknown. No clone much larger than this one lies a single base away; base qualities are absent.

What the study reported, not specific to this receptor: Most TCR sequences were seen in very few donors, while some public TCRs were found in many individuals. When HLA alleles, especially DR and DQ, strongly co-occurred, TCR associations were difficult to assign to individual alleles. In a later analysis, TCR association rates were found to vary across HLA loci, with the most associated TCRs seen for DRB1 alleles and the fewest for HLA-C alleles. A later genetic analysis associated a missense DCLRE1C variant with V-gene and J-gene trimming of TCR beta chains, and an independent cohort replicated the association. Compared with the 666-donor mean, donors in an Asian-associated ancestry cluster had fewer N-insertions in productive TCRs, according to a later genetic analysis. Some 16 rarely observed V segments, including chromosome 9 orphons, were excluded from the earlier analysis of about 500 of the donors because counts were too low. According to a later analysis, parvovirus B19, influenza, CMV and Epstein-Barr virus appeared linked to several top co-occurrence clusters. A further reported finding was that TCR beta sequences accurately predicted the HLA-A and HLA-B alleles for most subjects in the first cohort. Correlated functional status among segregating V segments might be attributable to linkage disequilibrium, but an unknown experimental factor could not be ruled out. Only TCR beta chains were sequenced in this cohort, and the absence of alpha or paired-chain data limited detectable features. According to a later analysis, most CMV-associated TCR beta chains appeared to be HLA-restricted, and the HLA associations seemed to be driven largely by CMV exposure. In vitro tests confirmed that a few of the cytomegalovirus-associated TCR beta chains recognize cytomegalovirus antigens. It was suggested by the authors that the approach could potentially be generalized to other disease states and immunological phenotypes. The presence/absence analyses assumed that sequencing depth was roughly uniform across donors, and that assumption may not be true. In an earlier analysis of approximately 590 of the donors, most TCR beta V segments appeared in productive rearrangements about 87% or about 30% of the time, broadly matching IMGT annotations. At a false discovery rate of 0.05, a later analysis linked about 17,000 TCR beta sequences to specific HLA alleles. A group of highly shared sequence variants was considered likely to be a technical artifact of the sequencing pipeline. HLA typing was unavailable for some donors at each locus, so association tests used only the typed subset. The classifier was reported to diagnose cytomegalovirus status with high specificity and sensitivity in both the original cohort and the validation cohort. Compared with equally common non-associated chains, HLA-associated TCR beta chains in a later analysis were more clonally expanded and had lower generation probabilities. Some IMGT-functional V segments, including TRBV6-2 and TRBV6-3, could not be told apart with the 87-base-pair reads, so those segments were excluded. The study gave a list of more than 150 TCR beta chains associated with cytomegalovirus. For the cohort, immune exposure information was limited to CMV serostatus.

The cohort was made up of roughly 670 healthy bone marrow donors. At the time of sampling, every cohort member was nominally healthy, though immune exposures that went unrecorded were likely present. The donor was CMV seronegative and belonged to the group of 352 seronegative cohort members. A peripheral blood sample was collected from each donor, and TCR beta sequencing was performed on peripheral blood mononuclear cells. The Qiagen DNeasy Blood Extraction Kit was used to extract genomic DNA from the blood cell samples. The method behind the library was the immunoSEQ multiplex PCR assay. For the multiplex PCR, a mixture combining 60 forward primers for TCR Vbeta segments and 13 reverse primers for TCR Jbeta segments was used. The CDR3 region of rearranged TCR beta genes was amplified from genomic DNA by a multiplex PCR assay. Amplified TCR beta libraries were sequenced as 87-base-pair reads on the Illumina HiSeq System. Concerning the study's data processing: A later analysis tallied approximately 87 million unique TCR beta chains across the 700 or so repertoires, and some 12 million of those chains were shared by two or more donors. A nearest-neighbor algorithm error-corrected the raw reads and collapsed the reads into unique sequences, merging closely related sequences to remove PCR and sequencing errors. CDR3 sequences were aligned to IMGT reference sequences to assign V, D and J gene segments. Each retained sequence needed at least a six-nucleotide match to both a V gene segment and a J gene segment. A rearrangement was called productive if the CDR3 had no stop codons and remained in frame with V and J, and every other rearrangement was called non-productive. CDR3 was defined according to IMGT convention as the region running from the second conserved V-encoded cysteine to the conserved J-encoded phenylalanine. In an earlier analysis of around 570 of the donors, sequences lacking an unambiguous match to a single V gene segment were excluded. An earlier analysis of around 600 of the donors classified V segments as functional when productive rearrangements were above 56.7% and as segregating when the standard deviation between donors was above 5%. A statistical classification framework was built to diagnose cytomegalovirus status from the catalog of TCR beta chain sequences. A later analysis assigned V and J genes by comparing TCR nucleotide sequences with IMGT/GENE-DB human TR gene sequences. In a later analysis, CDR3 sequences and most-parsimonious VDJ recombination scenarios were assigned using the TCRdist pipeline. A later analysis defined each TCR beta chain by its CDR3 amino acid sequence plus V-gene family, and excluded reads lacking a unique V-gene family. A later analysis removed 450 to 600 highly shared, low-generation-probability nucleotide sequences to deal with suspected cross-contamination and a sequencing artifact. For each public chain, a later analysis derived a clonal expansion index from normalized ranks of inferred template counts within each repertoire. A later analysis computed generation probabilities with a VDJ recombination model fitted to out-of-frame rearrangements, and checked the results against IGoR. In a later analysis, hypergeometric tests were used to score TCR-TCR, TCR-HLA and TCR-CMV co-occurrence, with a repertoire-size bias correction applied to TCR pairs. In a later analysis, false discovery rates were estimated by permuting HLA or CMV assignments 20 times. A later analysis grouped co-occurring TCRs with DBSCAN, adding TCRdist sequence similarity when clustering within HLA-allele-positive subsets. For co-occurrence clustering, repertoires with fewer than 30,000 or more than 120,000 public chains were excluded, along with a handful of repertoires with anomalous nucleotide sharing. TCRdb took over this immuneACCESS table, retaining in-frame rearrangements with V and J assigned. Such tables are incomplete; in checked studies, under half of the missing clones stem from an unresolved V gene, and the remainder is unexplained. Clone size and the V and J calls come from that table; the DNA yielded D and trimming. Present in this sample are 100,000 to 150,000 clones, around three fifths of which were seen just once. Around 2.5% of the sample comes from the top ten.

From the cysteine up to the phenylalanine, the CDR3 has a length of 13 residues. Only the CDR3 DNA stays, 39 bases, in frame from base 1. The trim is 10 bases for V and 3 bases for J, with a gap of 13 bases between the germline ends. CDR1 MDHEN and CDR2 SYDVKM are derived from the germline V gene. The sample taken for sequencing was PBMCs. This sequence was found in a woman between 40 and 55 years old in good health and CMV-seronegative. The rearrangement joined TRBV28 to TRBJ1-5, with a tentative D gene TRBD1 over 5 matching bases. The nucleotide sequence is TGTGCCACCATGCGGGGGACCAATCAGCCCCAGCATTTT. Its product reads: CATMRGTNQPQHF. The full variable domain, with segments outside the CDR3 supplied by the reference TRBV28 and TRBJ1-5 proteins, appears as DVKVTQSSRYLVKRTGEKVFLECVQDMDHENMFWYRQDPGLGLRLIYFSYDVKMKEKGDIPEGYSVSREKKERFSLILESASTNQTSMYLCATMRGTNQPQHFGDGTRLSIL.